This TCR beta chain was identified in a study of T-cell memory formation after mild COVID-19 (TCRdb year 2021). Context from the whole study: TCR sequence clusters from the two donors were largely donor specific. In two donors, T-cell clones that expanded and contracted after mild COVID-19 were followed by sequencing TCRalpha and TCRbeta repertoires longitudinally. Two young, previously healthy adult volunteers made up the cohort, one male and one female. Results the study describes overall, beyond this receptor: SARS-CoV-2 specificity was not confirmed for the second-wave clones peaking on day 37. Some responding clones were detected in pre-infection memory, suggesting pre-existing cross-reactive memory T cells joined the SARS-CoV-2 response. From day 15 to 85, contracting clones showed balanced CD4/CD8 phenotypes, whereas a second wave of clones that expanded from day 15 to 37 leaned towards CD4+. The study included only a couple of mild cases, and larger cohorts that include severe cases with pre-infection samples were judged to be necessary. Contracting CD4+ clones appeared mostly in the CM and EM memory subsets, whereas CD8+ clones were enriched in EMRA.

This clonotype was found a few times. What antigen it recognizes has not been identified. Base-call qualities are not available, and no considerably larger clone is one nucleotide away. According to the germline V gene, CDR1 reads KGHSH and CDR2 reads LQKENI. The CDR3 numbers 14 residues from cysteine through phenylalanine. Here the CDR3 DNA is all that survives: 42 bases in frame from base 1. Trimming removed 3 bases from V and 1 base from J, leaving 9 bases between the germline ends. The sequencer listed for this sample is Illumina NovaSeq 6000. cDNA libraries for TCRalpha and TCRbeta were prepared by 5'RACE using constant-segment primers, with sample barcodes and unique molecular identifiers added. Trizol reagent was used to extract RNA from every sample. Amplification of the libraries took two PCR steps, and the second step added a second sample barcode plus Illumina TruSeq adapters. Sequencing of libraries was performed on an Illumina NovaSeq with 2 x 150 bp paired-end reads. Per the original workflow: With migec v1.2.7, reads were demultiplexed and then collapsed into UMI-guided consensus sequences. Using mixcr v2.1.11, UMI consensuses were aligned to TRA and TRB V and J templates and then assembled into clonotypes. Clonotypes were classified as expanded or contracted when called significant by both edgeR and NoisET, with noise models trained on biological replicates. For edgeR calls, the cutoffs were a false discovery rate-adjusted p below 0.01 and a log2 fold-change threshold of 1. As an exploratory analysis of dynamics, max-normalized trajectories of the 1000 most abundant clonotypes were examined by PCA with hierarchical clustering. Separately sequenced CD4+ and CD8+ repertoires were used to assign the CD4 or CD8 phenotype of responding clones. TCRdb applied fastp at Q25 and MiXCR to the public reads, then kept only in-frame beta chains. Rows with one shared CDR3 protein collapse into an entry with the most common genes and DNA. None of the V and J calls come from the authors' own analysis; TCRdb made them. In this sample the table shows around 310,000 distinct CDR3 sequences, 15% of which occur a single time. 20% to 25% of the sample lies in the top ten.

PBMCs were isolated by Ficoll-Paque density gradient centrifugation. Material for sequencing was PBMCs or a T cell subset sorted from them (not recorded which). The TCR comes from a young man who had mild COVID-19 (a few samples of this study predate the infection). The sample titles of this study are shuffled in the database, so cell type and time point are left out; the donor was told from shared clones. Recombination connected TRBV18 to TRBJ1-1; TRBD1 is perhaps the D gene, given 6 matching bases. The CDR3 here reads CASSPGHGNTEAFF. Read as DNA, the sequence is TGTGCCAGCTCACCGGGACACGGGAACACTGAAGCTTTCTTT.